This TCR beta chain was identified during a study of T-cell memory formation after mild COVID-19. The germline V gene encodes CDR1 SGHRS and CDR2 YFSETQ. This CDR3 region has 16 residues. V dropped 0 bases and J dropped 2; count of bases not matched to a gene: 1. This clonotype was seen only a few times. TCRdb itself ran the 5' RACE reads through MiXCR, one entry per CDR3 protein. Here the sample spans hundreds of thousands of distinct CDR3 sequences, around 27% being singletons. This clonotype was sampled from an adult woman who had mild COVID-19 (a few samples of this study predate the infection). Cell type and time point are not known. The sequencing sample was made of PBMCs or a T cell subset sorted from them (not recorded which). This sequence joins TRBV5-1 and TRBJ2-3, with 12 bases matching TRBD2. The CDR3 region has the DNA TGCGCCAGCAGCTTGGGACTAGCGGGAGCCACAGATACGCAGTATTTT. Protein sequence: CASSLGLAGATDTQYF.